Presented here are 21 T cell receptor beta chains from one specimen sequenced in a study of blood T cell repertoires in COVID-19 (dated by TCRdb to about 2020). Library generation was performed with the immunoSEQ multiplex PCR assay. As stored in TCRdb, this immuneACCESS dataset retains in-frame rearrangements with V and J assigned. A fraction of the clones does not appear; measured against another copy, unresolved V genes explain less than half of the discrepancy, and the remainder lacks a known reason. This sample has around 450,000 clones in its table, and roughly 88% of those were observed once. About 0.63% of the sample lies in the top ten. Sequencing was carried out using PBMCs or T cells enriched from blood (not recorded which). The receptors were gathered from a man between 18 and 35 years old who had recovered from COVID-19.

The chain recombines TRBV12-5 with TRBJ1-1, with unresolved D. There are 14 residues in the CDR3. Between the trimmed V and J ends, which lost 3 bases and 3 bases, there was a span of 11 bases. Germline V gene sequence: CDR1 LGHNT, CDR2 FRNRAP. Here the CDR3 DNA reads TGTGCTAGTGGTTTATCAACCGGGGACACTGAAGCTTTCTTT. Protein: CASGLSTGDTEAFF.

The chain's CDR3 is CASSLAQSGNTIYF. The CDR3 DNA reads as TGTGCCAGCAGCTTGGCACAGTCTGGAAACACCATATATTTT. The J gene is TRBJ1-3, the V gene TRBV5-4; D is unclear. CDR3 length: 14 amino acids. Trimming shortened V by 0 bases and J by 1 base, and 5 bases separated the two germline ends. Germline V gene sequence: CDR1 SGHNT, CDR2 YYREEE (reference sequence).

The rearrangement links TRBV6-5 to TRBJ1-2; no clear D. Trimming removed 6 bases at V and 0 bases at J, with 5 bases between. Germline V gene lookup returns CDR1 MNHEY and CDR2 SVGAGI. The CDR3 sequence is 12 residues long. The CDR3 is CASRQANYGYTF. The CDR3 bases are TGTGCCAGCAGACAAGCTAACTATGGCTACACCTTC.

The chain uses TRBV2 and TRBJ1-2; 9 bases map to TRBD1. Germline V CDR1 and CDR2: SNHLY, FYNNEI. CDR3 size: 15 residues. V lost 4 bases and J lost 5; bases outside the gene matches: 8. CDR3 DNA sequence: TGTGCCAGCAGTGGACCGGGACAGGGAAGATATGGCTACACCTTC. Its translation: CASSGPGQGRYGYTF.

The V and J genes are TRBV9 and TRBJ1-2, with a possible D match to TRBD1 (6 bases). Per germline, CDR1 SGDLS and CDR2 YYNGEE. The V gene lost 3 bases and the J gene lost 3 bases, with 21 bases spanning the gap. This CDR3 region has 17 residues. CDR3: CASSAGQISVLDYGYTF. The CDR3 bases are TGTGCCAGCAGCGCAGGACAGATATCGGTTCTCGACTATGGCTACACCTTC.

The chain combines TRBV19 with TRBJ2-2, with TRBD1 as a possible D gene (6 bases). CDR1 and CDR2 from the germline V gene are LNHDA and SQIVND (reference sequence). This CDR3 comprises 14 residues. V dropped 4 bases and J dropped 9 bases, with 15 bases sitting between them. CDR3 bases: TGTGCCAGTAGTAGTGGGGACATAGTCTGGGAGCTGTTTTTT. Its translation is CASSSGDIVWELFF.

The V and J genes are TRBV6-5 and TRBJ1-4; perhaps TRBD1 as D (5 bases). In germline, CDR1 is MNHEY, CDR2 SVGAGI. Between the trimmed V and J ends, which lost 4 bases and 8 bases, there was a span of 8 bases. The length of the CDR3 is 12 residues. CDR3 loop: CASSWGDEKLFF. The DNA of the CDR3 is TGTGCCAGCAGTTGGGGGGACGAAAAACTGTTTTTT.

This clone was detected a few times. This chain uses TRBV5-5 with TRBJ1-1; 8 bases align to TRBD1. The CDR3 covers 14 residues. After removal of 7 bases from V and 1 base from J, the junction contained 6 bases not matched to a gene. Germline-derived CDR1 and CDR2 are SGHKS and YYEKEE (reference sequence). The CDR3 DNA reads as TGTGCCAGCTGCTGGGGACAGGCGAACACTGAAGCTTTCTTT. This encodes CASCWGQANTEAFF.

The chain couples TRBV18 to TRBJ2-5, with D possibly TRBD2 on 6 matching bases. Germline assignment: CDR1 KGHSH and CDR2 LQKENI. V gave up 6 bases and J gave up 7 bases, with 12 bases separating them. This CDR3 is 12 amino acids long. DNA of the CDR3: TGTGCCAGCTCGCCGGGAGAGGGGACCCAGTACTTC. This translates into CASSPGEGTQYF.

The J gene is TRBJ1-3, the V gene TRBV3-1 (or the pseudogene TRBV3-2), with 8 bases aligning to TRBD1. In germline, CDR1 is LGHDT, CDR2 YNNKEL (reference sequence). With V trimmed by 7 bases and J by 2 bases, 4 bases remained unmatched. The CDR3 runs to 14 residues. The CDR3 spells CASTTGGTGNTIYF. Here the CDR3 DNA reads TGTGCCAGCACCACAGGGGGAACTGGAAACACCATATATTTT.

The count of this clone is one. This chain connects TRBV7-2 to TRBJ2-2; D gene unclear. Looked up from germline, CDR1 is SGHTA and CDR2 is FQGNSA. The CDR3 length is 13 residues. Trimming pared 1 base from V and 7 bases from J, leaving 7 bases between. The CDR3 region is CASSLGVIGELFF. In DNA form, the CDR3 reads TGTGCCAGCAGCTTAGGAGTCATCGGGGAGCTGTTTTTT.

The rearrangement links TRBV7-3 to TRBJ2-2, with TRBD1 matching 8 bases. Trimming at V came to 4 bases and at J to 7 bases, leaving 5 bases not matched to a gene. The CDR3 contains 14 residues. The germline V gene has CDR1 SGHTA and CDR2 FQGTGA. CDR3 DNA: TGTGCCAGCAGCTCGGACAGGGACAGCGGGGAGCTGTTTTTT. Protein: CASSSDRDSGELFF.

The V gene is TRBV11-2, the J gene TRBJ1-2, with D hard to call. The V end lost 4 bases, the J end lost 1 base, and 7 bases lay between the germline ends. From germline, CDR1 is SGHAT and CDR2 FQNNGV. The CDR3 spans 13 residues. This CDR3 reads CASSYNLNYGYTF. CDR3 bases: TGTGCCAGCAGCTACAACCTTAACTATGGCTACACCTTC.

The rearrangement uses TRBV2 and TRBJ2-5; possibly TRBD2 for D (5 bases). This CDR3 contains 14 residues. Germline V gene sequence: CDR1 SNHLY, CDR2 FYNNEI. Trimming cost V 5 bases and J 5 bases, with 15 bases left between them. The CDR3 loop is CASSSRRTLETQYF. The CDR3 DNA follows: TGTGCCAGCAGTAGCCGGAGGACGCTGGAGACCCAGTACTTC.

V gene TRBV28 combines with J gene TRBJ1-5; a possible D gene is TRBD1 (6 bases). CDR1 is MDHEN, CDR2 SYDVKM, per germline. The CDR3 totals 15 residues. Trimming took 8 bases from V and 0 from J, leaving 14 bases between them. CDR3 nucleotide sequence: TGTGCCAGCCTCCCCGAGGGGGTTAGCAATCAGCCCCAGCATTTT. Translation: CASLPEGVSNQPQHF.

The chain carries TRBV7-6 and TRBJ1-3, with TRBD1 as a possible D gene (5 bases). V lost 6 bases and J lost 0, with 18 bases in between. Germline V CDR1 and CDR2: SGHVS, FNYEAQ. The CDR3 extends over 17 amino acids. The CDR3 coding sequence is TGTGCCAGCAGTATAAAGCGGGGGATGAACTCTGGAAACACCATATATTTT. Its protein product is CASSIKRGMNSGNTIYF.

The chain couples TRBV2 to TRBJ1-1, with 9 bases aligning to TRBD1. CDR1 SNHLY and CDR2 FYNNEI come from the germline V gene. V lost 6 bases to trimming and J lost 7 bases; unmatched junction nucleotides: 12. The CDR3 runs to 15 residues. This chain's CDR3 is CASSIETGGRGEAFF. The CDR3 bases are TGTGCCAGCAGCATAGAGACAGGGGGAAGAGGTGAAGCTTTCTTT.

The chain uses TRBV3-1 (or the pseudogene TRBV3-2) and TRBJ1-1; weak D call: TRBD1 (6 bases). Trimming left V 1 base short and J 3 bases short, with 12 bases between. This CDR3 comprises 15 residues. The germline V gene has CDR1 LGHDT and CDR2 YNNKEL (reference sequence). The CDR3 sequence: CASSQAGAGDTEAFF. CDR3 bases: TGTGCCAGCAGCCAAGCGGGGGCGGGGGACACTGAAGCTTTCTTT.

This rearrangement joins TRBV19 to TRBJ1-5; D may be TRBD1 (6 bases). The V and J ends lost 4 bases and 4 bases respectively, with 17 bases between them. The CDR3 loop spans 16 amino acids. Germline CDR1 and CDR2: LNHDA and SQIVND (reference sequence). The CDR3 nucleotides are TGTGCCAGTAGTACCCCGACAGGTTCCTATAATCAGCCCCAGCATTTT. Its translation is CASSTPTGSYNQPQHF.

This chain links TRBV7-9 with TRBJ1-1; 7 bases match TRBD1. The CDR3 totals 15 residues. Losses at the gene ends were 5 bases for V and 1 base for J; bases not matched to a gene: 7. Per the germline V gene, CDR1 is SEHNR and CDR2 is FQNEAQ (reference sequence). CDR3 DNA sequence: TGTGCCAGCAGCGAAAAGAGGGGGCCGAACACTGAAGCTTTCTTT. Amino acids: CASSEKRGPNTEAFF.

The DNA of the CDR3 is TGTGCCAGCAGCAAACCCCGCCGACGACAGTTTAATCAGCCCCAGCATTTT. Protein: CASSKPRRRQFNQPQHF. The chain combines TRBV21-1 with TRBJ1-5; TRBD1 was called by the table and not checked on the DNA. TRBV21-1 counts as a pseudogene. The CDR3 runs to 17 residues.